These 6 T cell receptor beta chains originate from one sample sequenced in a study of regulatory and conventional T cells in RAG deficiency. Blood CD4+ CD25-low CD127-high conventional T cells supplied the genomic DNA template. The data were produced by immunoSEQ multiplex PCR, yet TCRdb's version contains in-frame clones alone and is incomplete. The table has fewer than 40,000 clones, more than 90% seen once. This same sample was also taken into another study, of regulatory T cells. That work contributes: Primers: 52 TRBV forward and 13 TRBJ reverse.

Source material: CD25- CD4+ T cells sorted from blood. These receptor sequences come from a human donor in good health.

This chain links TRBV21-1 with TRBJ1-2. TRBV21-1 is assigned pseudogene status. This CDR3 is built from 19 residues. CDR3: CASSKAGRLAAPRRYGYTF. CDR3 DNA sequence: TGTGCCAGCAGCAAAGCCGGTCGGCTGGCCGCGCCTAGAAGGTATGGCTACACCTTC.

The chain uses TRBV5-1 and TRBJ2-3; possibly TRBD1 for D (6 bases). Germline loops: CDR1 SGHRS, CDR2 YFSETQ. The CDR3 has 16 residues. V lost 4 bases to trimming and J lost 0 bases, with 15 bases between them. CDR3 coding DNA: TGCGCCAGCAGCCCTAGGACACAGGGAAGCACAGATACGCAGTATTTT. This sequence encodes CASSPRTQGSTDTQYF.

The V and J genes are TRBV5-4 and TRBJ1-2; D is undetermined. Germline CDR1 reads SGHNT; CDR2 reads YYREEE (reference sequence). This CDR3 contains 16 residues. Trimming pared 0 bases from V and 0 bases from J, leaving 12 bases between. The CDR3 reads CASSLETTRTNYGYTF. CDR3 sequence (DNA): TGTGCCAGCAGCTTGGAGACGACTAGAACTAACTATGGCTACACCTTC.

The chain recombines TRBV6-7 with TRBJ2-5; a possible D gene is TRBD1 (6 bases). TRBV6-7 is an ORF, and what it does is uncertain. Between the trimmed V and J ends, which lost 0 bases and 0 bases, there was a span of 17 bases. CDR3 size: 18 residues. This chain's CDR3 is CASSYSSVEKGDQETQYF. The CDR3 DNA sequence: TGTGCCAGCAGTTACTCGTCGGTCGAGAAGGGGGACCAAGAGACCCAGTACTTC.

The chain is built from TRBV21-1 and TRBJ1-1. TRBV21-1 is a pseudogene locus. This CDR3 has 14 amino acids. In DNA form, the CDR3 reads TGTGCCAGCAGCAATTCCCCGGGGGGCACTGAAGCTTTCTTT. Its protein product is CASSNSPGGTEAFF.

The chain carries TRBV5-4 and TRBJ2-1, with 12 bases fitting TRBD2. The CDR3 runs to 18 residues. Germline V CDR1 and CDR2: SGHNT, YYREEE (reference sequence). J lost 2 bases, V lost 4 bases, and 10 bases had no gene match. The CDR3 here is CASSLSASSGRAYNEQFF. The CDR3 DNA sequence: TGTGCCAGCAGCCTCTCGGCCTCTAGCGGGAGGGCCTACAATGAGCAGTTCTTC.